This TCR beta chain was documented in a study of shared clonotypes between healthy human individuals. Study findings and constraints: The study found about 5% of naive CD4 clonotypes shared across a handful of donors.

Per the germline V gene, CDR1 is SQVTM and CDR2 is ANQGSEA. The CDR3 runs to 18 residues. The J segment lost 8 bases and the V segment lost 6 bases, leaving 22 bases of the junction unmatched. Memory CD4+ cells were the fraction left after CD45RA+ naive selection. A single count supports this clone. Its antigen is not known. The table came from immunoSEQ multiplex PCR; TCRdb's copy has only in-frame clones and leaves some out. The sample lists 2 million to 2.5 million clones, roughly 93% occurring once. The rearrangement links TRBV29-1 to TRBJ2-1; 10 bases are a match to TRBD2. This clonotype was sampled from a man aged 18 to 35 in good health. Some clones in this sample may be carry-over from other donors' samples. Input material: naive CD4+ T cells from PBMCs. Subset noted: CD45RA+ positively selected. CDR3 amino acids: CSVPPKRLAGLRGDEQFF. The CDR3, as DNA: TGCAGCGTCCCCCCTAAGCGACTAGCGGGCTTAAGGGGGGATGAGCAGTTCTTC.